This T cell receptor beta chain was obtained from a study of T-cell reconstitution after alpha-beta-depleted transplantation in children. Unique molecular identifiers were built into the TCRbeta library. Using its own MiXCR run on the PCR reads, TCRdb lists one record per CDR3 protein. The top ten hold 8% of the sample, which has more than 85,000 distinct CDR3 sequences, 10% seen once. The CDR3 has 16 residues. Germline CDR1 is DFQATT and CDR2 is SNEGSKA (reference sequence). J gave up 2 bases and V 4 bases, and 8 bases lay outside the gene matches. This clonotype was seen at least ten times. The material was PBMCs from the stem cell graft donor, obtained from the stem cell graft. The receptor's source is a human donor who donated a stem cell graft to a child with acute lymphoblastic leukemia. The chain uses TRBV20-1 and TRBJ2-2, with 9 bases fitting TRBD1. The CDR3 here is CSAKTSGQGNTGELFF. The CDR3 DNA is TGCAGTGCTAAGACTTCGGGACAGGGAAACACCGGGGAGCTGTTTTTT.